This note documents a single TCR beta chain sequence. Its target is unknown. This entry comes from a study of CD8 T cells in ankylosing spondylitis. Findings and caveats of the study: Within ankylosing spondylitis blood, a TCR beta motif made up of eight highly homologous variants appeared to be characteristic. As reported, disease-linked clones showed significant enrichment in matched ankylosing spondylitis synovial fluid. Peripheral blood held disease-linked clones only at relatively low frequency, and these were CD8+.

The CDR3 contains 14 residues. J gave up 4 bases and V 3 bases, and 4 bases lay outside the gene matches. For TCR beta, libraries came from quantitative 5'-RACE with molecular barcodes. From the 5' RACE reads, TCRdb called clonotypes with MiXCR, one entry per CDR3 protein. This table holds under 450,000 distinct CDR3 sequences, 17% found once. The V call is TRBV12-3 or TRBV12-4, the J call TRBJ2-3; TRBD2 aligns across 7 bases. The TCR comes from a male donor with ankylosing spondylitis. The sample comprised blood, either unsorted or a sorted T cell fraction (not recorded which). The CDR3 loop reads CASSFGGESDTQYF. In DNA form, the CDR3 reads TGTGCCAGCAGTTTTGGGGGGGAATCAGATACGCAGTATTTT.